This TCR beta chain was identified in a study of blood T cells in healthy people across ages. Study as a whole: Per every two T cells, about one barcoded beta molecule was captured by template switching. Findings and caveats of the study: Both naive CD4+ cell counts and diversity were greater in long-lived donors than in aged donors.

The study recruited healthy Caucasian donors from Russia who were aged about 6 to 90. In this sample, this clonotype turned up a few times. Its antigen is currently unknown. A much larger clone lies one base from this, so it may be a read error. Primers used in a second PCR of about 6 to 12 cycles were a sample-barcoded 5' primer and a J-beta primer mix. Per sample, CDR3-containing paired-end reads numbered at least 2.5 million. MiXCR was run by TCRdb on the 5' RACE reads, yielding one entry per CDR3 protein. This repertoire shows about 1.6 million distinct CDR3 sequences, about 31% found once; its top ten account for approximately 10%. CDR3 length: 11 amino acids. The V end was cut by 0 bases, the J end by 6 bases, with 4 bases between. Germline V gene data show CDR1 as DFQATT and CDR2 as SNEGSKA (reference sequence).

The chain uses TRBV20-1 and TRBJ2-3, with D unresolved. This receptor was obtained from a woman aged 25 to 45 in good health. The specimen sequenced was blood. The CDR3: CSARDMDTQYF. The CDR3 nucleotides are TGCAGTGCTAGAGATATGGATACGCAGTATTTT.